The rows below give T cell receptor beta chains drawn from one sample of a study of blood T cell repertoires in COVID-19. The table came from immunoSEQ multiplex PCR; TCRdb's copy has only in-frame clones and leaves some out. Altogether about 110,000 clones are present, less than 75% being singletons, with the ten largest covering about 2%. Sequenced input: peripheral blood. The receptors originated from a woman between 40 and 50 years old with acute or convalescent COVID-19. Both conserved end residues are part of each CDR3. D genes are given only for firm matches. Size is omitted from some rows. Given values are once, few, many or a class for expanded clones.

V gene	J gene	clone size	D gene	CDR3 protein	CDR3 DNA
TRBV10-3	TRBJ2-1	.	TRBD1	CATLGDSGHEQFF	TGTGCCACCTTAGGGGACAGTGGCCATGAGCAGTTCTTC
TRBV28	TRBJ2-7	.	.	CASSDWTASSYEQYF	TGTGCCAGCAGTGACTGGACTGCTAGCTCCTACGAGCAGTACTTC
TRBV10-3	TRBJ1-2	many	TRBD1	CAISESDRDYGYTF	TGTGCCATCAGTGAGTCGGACAGGGATTATGGCTACACCTTC
TRBV28	TRBJ2-1	few	TRBD1	CASSYDRGIGNEQFF	TGTGCCAGCAGTTATGACAGGGGAATCGGCAATGAGCAGTTCTTC
TRBV9	TRBJ2-5	.	TRBD2	CASSVGGGGETQYF	TGTGCCAGCAGCGTAGGTGGCGGGGGAGAGACCCAGTACTTC
TRBV3-1/TRBV3-2	TRBJ1-6	.	TRBD1	CASSYGQGNSPLHF	TGTGCCAGCAGCTATGGACAGGGAAATTCACCCCTCCACTTT
TRBV27	TRBJ1-5	once	TRBD1	CASRAGTGSNQPQHF	TGTGCCAGCAGGGCCGGGACAGGGAGCAATCAGCCCCAGCATTTT
TRBV10-3	TRBJ2-1	few	TRBD1	CAIRGSGTGIQNEQFF	TGTGCCATCAGGGGGTCCGGGACAGGGATCCAAAATGAGCAGTTCTTC
TRBV5-1	TRBJ1-6	few	TRBD1	CASSLNYQGAANSPLHF	TGCGCCAGCAGCTTGAATTATCAGGGGGCCGCGAATTCACCCCTCCACTTT
TRBV5-6	TRBJ1-2	few	.	CASSLGSPSYGYTF	TGTGCCAGCAGCTTGGGTAGCCCCTCCTATGGCTACACCTTC
TRBV11-3	TRBJ2-7	.	.	CASSSQGGLGEQYF	TGTGCCAGCAGCTCGCAGGGGGGACTCGGCGAGCAGTACTTC
TRBV12-3/TRBV12-4	TRBJ1-1	.	TRBD1	CASSLRGSTEAFF	TGTGCCAGCAGTCTCAGGGGGTCCACTGAAGCTTTCTTT
TRBV6-5	TRBJ1-5	once	.	CASSYSPQGNQPQHF	TGTGCCAGCAGTTACTCTCCCCAGGGGAATCAGCCCCAGCATTTT
TRBV19	TRBJ2-1	few	TRBD2	CASSITSGVTEQFF	TGTGCCAGTAGTATTACTAGCGGGGTCACTGAGCAGTTCTTC
TRBV7-9	TRBJ2-7	few	TRBD2	CASSRTSGGYEQYF	TGTGCCAGCAGCCGGACTAGCGGGGGCTACGAGCAGTACTTC
TRBV6-5	TRBJ2-5	.	TRBD2	CASSYTGLPQETQYF	TGTGCCAGCAGTTACACGGGACTACCACAAGAGACCCAGTACTTC
TRBV29-1	TRBJ1-2	.	.	CSVAGSDGYTF	TGCAGCGTTGCTGGAAGCGATGGCTACACCTTC
TRBV28	TRBJ2-5	.	.	CASSFPPTGDQETQYF	TGTGCCAGCAGTTTTCCCCCAACGGGGGACCAAGAGACCCAGTACTTC
TRBV10-3	TRBJ1-3	.	.	CAISESGSSGNTIYF	TGTGCCATCAGTGAGTCTGGGAGCTCTGGAAACACCATATATTTT
TRBV19	TRBJ2-1	.	.	CASSIQGNAEQFF	TGTGCCAGTAGTATACAGGGAAACGCTGAGCAGTTCTTC
TRBV9	TRBJ2-5	.	TRBD2	CASSVGPGGETQYF	TGTGCCAGCAGCGTAGGGCCGGGAGGGGAGACCCAGTACTTC
TRBV4-1	TRBJ2-1	few	.	CASSQGQAVENEQFF	TGCGCCAGCAGCCAAGGGCAGGCAGTTGAGAATGAGCAGTTCTTC
TRBV21-1	TRBJ1-1	once	.	CASSARLTDYKAFF	TGTGCCAGCAGCGCGCGGCTGACCGACTATAAAGCTTTCTTT
TRBV7-3	TRBJ2-1	once	.	CASSLMPARLGDNEQFF	TGTGCCAGCAGCTTAATGCCAGCCAGATTAGGGGACAATGAGCAGTTCTTC
TRBV30	TRBJ1-1	.	.	CAWSSQGLEAFF	TGTGCCTGGAGTTCTCAGGGATTGGAGGCTTTCTTT
TRBV6-5	TRBJ1-6	.	.	CASITGSSYNSPLHF	TGTGCCAGCATCACAGGGAGCTCCTATAATTCACCCCTCCACTTT
TRBV6-5	TRBJ1-5	.	TRBD1	CASSNTGVGEQPQHF	TGTGCCAGCAGCAATACAGGGGTAGGGGAGCAGCCCCAGCATTTT
TRBV2	TRBJ1-1	.	.	CATSSGGNAEAFF	TGTGCCACCTCCAGCGGAGGTAACGCTGAAGCTTTCTTT
TRBV2	TRBJ2-5	.	.	CASSEQRQVRETQYF	TGTGCCAGCAGTGAGCAGCGACAGGTCCGGGAGACCCAGTACTTC
TRBV30	TRBJ1-1	many	.	CAWSPPSTEAFF	TGTGCCTGGAGTCCCCCGTCCACTGAAGCTTTCTTT